This TCR beta chain was profiled in a study of blood T cells in healthy people across ages. Study findings and constraints: Changes in expanded clonotypes were possibly confounded, as the CMV status of donors was unknown. Higher diversity and more naive CD4+ cells were features of long-lived donors, compared to aged donors.

It was with a sample-barcoded 5' primer and a J-beta primer mix that a second PCR of about 6 to 11 cycles was run. TCRdb fed the 5' RACE reads into MiXCR, producing one record per CDR3 protein. The sample records about 800,000 distinct CDR3 sequences, roughly 64% being singletons. A remark on this clonotype: The antigen is not known.

The CDR3 sequence is 12 residues long. Germline CDR1 reads SQVTM; CDR2 reads ANQGSEA. Trimming removed 7 bases from V and 6 bases from J; junction bases left unmatched: 4. The specimen was blood. This rearrangement joins TRBV29-1 to TRBJ2-1, with TRBD1 matching 9 bases. The clonotype was recovered from a man aged 25 to 40 in good health. In nucleotides, the CDR3 is TGCAGCGGTGGGACAGGGCTCAATGAGCAGTTCTTC. This sequence encodes CSGGTGLNEQFF.